What follows are 10 T cell receptor beta chains derived from one specimen sequenced in a study of cytomegalovirus exposure and HLA in healthy donors. PCR used 60 Vbeta primers and 13 Jbeta primers. Sequencing was performed with immunoSEQ multiplex PCR; in TCRdb, only in-frame clones are kept and a portion is missing. The data show 35,000 to 45,000 clones, with around 53% seen just once and roughly 6.4% held by the top ten. Source material: PBMCs. All receptors derive from a woman aged 40 to 49 in good health and CMV-seropositive.

V usage is TRBV5-1 and J usage is TRBJ2-7, with D possibly being TRBD2 (5 bases). CDR3 length equals 13 residues. Trimming left V 0 bases short and J 3 bases short, with 7 bases between. The germline CDR1 and CDR2 sequences are SGHRS and YFSETQ. The DNA of the CDR3 is TGCGCCAGCAGCTTGGGCGGAGGCTACGAGCAGTACTTC. Encoded protein: CASSLGGGYEQYF.

CDR3 region: CASSLGSKFVDEQYF. Here the CDR3 DNA reads TGTGCCAGCAGCTTAGGCAGTAAGTTTGTCGACGAGCAGTACTTC. This chain joins TRBV7-9 and TRBJ2-7; D remains ambiguous. Trimming took off 1 base at V and 5 bases at J, with 15 bases between the two ends. CDR1 SEHNR and CDR2 FQNEAQ come from the germline V gene (reference sequence). The CDR3 length is 15 residues.

The chain is built from TRBV11-1 and TRBJ1-1, with 7 nucleotides matching TRBD1. Germline V gene data show CDR1 as SGHAT and CDR2 as FQDESV (reference sequence). The CDR3 consists of 11 residues. V lost 11 bases and J lost 9; bases outside the gene matches: 9. CDR3 loop: CAVEDRDQAFF. CDR3 DNA sequence: TGTGCCGTCGAAGACAGGGACCAAGCTTTCTTT. Looking up the rest from reference TRBV11-1 and TRBJ1-1 gives the full variable domain: EAEVAQSPRYKITEKSQAVAFWCDPISGHATLYWYRQILGQGPELLVQFQDESVVDDSQLPKDRFSAERLKGVDSTLKIQPAELGDSAMYLCAVEDRDQAFFGQGTRLTVV.

The chain couples TRBV25-1 to TRBJ2-5; no clear D gene. This CDR3 spans 13 amino acids. Germline assignment: CDR1 MGHDK and CDR2 SYGVNS. V was cut by 7 bases and J by 7 bases, with 16 bases left in between. CDR3 loop: CASKGQSVWTQYF. The CDR3 region has the DNA TGTGCCAGCAAAGGCCAGAGCGTTTGGACCCAGTACTTC.

This clone was found a few times. The rearrangement joins TRBV30 to TRBJ1-1; 7 nucleotides match TRBD1. There are 13 residues in the CDR3. The V gene end was trimmed by 2 bases and the J gene end by 10 bases; junction bases not matched to a gene: 10. CDR1 and CDR2 (germline): GTSNPN, SVGIG (reference sequence). CDR3 loop: CAWSSTGEIGAFF. DNA for the CDR3: TGTGCCTGGAGTTCAACAGGGGAAATAGGAGCTTTCTTT.

This clone was recorded only once. The CDR3 sequence: CASSFGHSYGYTF. The CDR3 DNA reads TGTGCCAGCAGTTTTGGGCATAGCTATGGCTACACCTTC. The genes are TRBV28 and TRBJ1-2; D unclear. The V and J ends lost 3 bases and 4 bases respectively, with 9 bases between them. CDR3 size: 13 residues. Germline V gene sequence: CDR1 MDHEN, CDR2 SYDVKM.

The chain uses TRBV9 and TRBJ1-6; D is uncertain. Trimming took 0 bases from V and 8 from J, leaving 12 bases between them. This CDR3 spans 15 amino acids. The germline V gene encodes CDR1 SGDLS and CDR2 YYNGEE. CDR3 coding DNA: TGTGCCAGCAGCGTAGGGGGAACAGCGGATTCACCCCTCCACTTT. Amino acid sequence: CASSVGGTADSPLHF.

This clone was seen once. The CDR3 nucleotides read TGTGCCAGCAGCCTAAAGCTAGCGGGGGGTAACACCGGGGAGCTGTTTTTT. It is translated as CASSLKLAGGNTGELFF. The chain couples TRBV7-2 to TRBJ2-2; 11 bases map to TRBD2. The CDR3 length is 17 residues. CDR1 and CDR2 (germline): SGHTA, FQGNSA. V trimming: 5 bases; J trimming: 2 bases; junction bases outside the gene matches: 7.

The chain links TRBV30 to TRBJ2-3; a weak D match, TRBD1 (6 bases). The CDR3 is 13 amino acids. V was pared by 6 bases and J by 4 bases, with 14 bases between. Per the germline V gene, CDR1 is GTSNPN and CDR2 is SVGIG (reference sequence). CDR3 region: CACNRVRADTQYF. Here the CDR3 DNA reads TGTGCCTGTAACAGGGTCCGGGCAGATACGCAGTATTTT.

CDR3 sequence reads: CASSQDLRASGGRQETQYF. As DNA, the CDR3 is TGTGCCAGCAGCCAAGATTTAAGGGCTAGCGGGGGGAGACAAGAGACCCAGTACTTC. This chain joins TRBV4-2 and TRBJ2-5; 11 bases align to TRBD2. CDR3 length: 19 amino acids. The germline gives CDR1 LGHNA, CDR2 YNFKEQ. Germline trimming cut 0 bases from V and 2 bases from J; bases unmatched to any gene: 11.